This T cell receptor (beta chain) is from a study of blood T cell repertoires in COVID-19. Study overall: Acute-phase and convalescent COVID-19 samples originated in the United States, Italy and Spain. In each case, the material was cDNA or gDNA derived from T cells, B-cell-depleted T cells, or PBMCs.

Original methodology: Using reference gene primer amplification, nucleated cell counts were estimated. TCRdb keeps only in-frame clones here, not all; method: immunoSEQ multiplex PCR. The DNA gave D and trimming, while V, J and clone size come from that table. The sample lists about 140,000 clones; over 80% were seen once. This CDR3 comprises 13 residues. Between the trimmed V and J ends, which lost 7 bases and 0 bases, there was a span of 10 bases. Germline lookup yields CDR1 MGHDK and CDR2 SYGVNS. The origin of this receptor is a young man with COVID-19, enrolled during active disease. Sequencing used peripheral blood. The rearrangement joins TRBV25-1 to TRBJ2-7, with D perhaps TRBD1 (6 bases). CDR3 amino acids: CASTRGGSYEQYF. In DNA, the CDR3 is TGTGCCAGCACCAGGGGCGGCTCCTACGAGCAGTACTTC.